This T cell receptor (beta chain) was profiled in a study of molecular identifiers for immune sequencing clone quantification. Study-level information: In replicates, the authors split RNA from roughly 20,000 or 100,000 naive CD8 cells five ways and sequenced four. Study conclusions and caveats: Detectable among about a million naive cells, according to reports, was Jurkat TCR RNA spiked in from one cell.

The CDR3 is 18 residues long. Germline-derived CDR1 and CDR2 are GTSNPN and SVGIG (reference sequence). The V end lost 0 bases, the J end lost 0 bases, and 18 bases lay between the germline ends. CD8+CD4-CCR7+CD45RA+ cells were sorted as naive CD8 T cells. This clonotype was seen once. Its target is unknown. TCRdb recomputed calls from the PCR reads with MiXCR, one row per CDR3 protein. The sample consists of roughly 630,000 distinct CDR3 sequences, roughly 25% of them appearing once. The origin of this receptor is a human donor in good health. Some libraries in this study had Jurkat cell RNA spiked in. The genes are TRBV30 and TRBJ1-3; a weak D match, TRBD1 (5 bases). The source material was naive CD8+ T cells from blood, with Jurkat cell RNA spiked in. Subset described: FACS-sorted CD8+CD4-CCR7+CD45RA+ naive T cells. DNA of the CDR3: TGTGCCTGGAGTGTCCCGGGACGCCCTTCCCGCTCTGGAAACACCATATATTTT. It specifies CAWSVPGRPSRSGNTIYF.